The T cell receptor beta chain under discussion was sequenced for a study of blood T cell repertoires in COVID-19. The wider study: Samples taken during acute and convalescent COVID-19 were collected in the United States, Italy and Spain.

V lost 7 bases and J lost 1; bases outside the gene matches: 9. The CDR3 covers 14 residues. CDR1 SQVTM and CDR2 ANQGSEA come from the germline V gene. Authors' analysis steps: Estimation of nucleated cell counts was performed using reference gene primer amplification. The protocol was immunoSEQ multiplex PCR, while the TCRdb copy is restricted to in-frame clones and leaves out a portion. V and J calls and clone size follow that table, whereas D and trimming were derived from the DNA. Seen here are around 58,000 clones, 70% to 90% observed once, and the top ten hold about 5.8%. The chain is built from TRBV29-1 and TRBJ1-1; 7 bases map to TRBD1. The receptor was isolated from a human donor in a cohort sampled during active COVID-19. Sample: peripheral blood. The CDR3 loop reads CSANRGGTNTEAFF. The CDR3 bases are TGCAGCGCAAACAGGGGAGGCACGAACACTGAAGCTTTCTTT.